This T cell receptor beta chain was obtained from a study of T cells in Graves' hyperthyroidism and ophthalmopathy. There are a few counts of this clonotype. Lactation, pregnancy, other autoimmune disease or uncontrolled infection led to exclusion of patients. Researchers took RNA transcripts and amplified the TCR beta CDR3 regions from them. In the first-round RT-PCR of the TCR CDR3, the HTBI primer set was used. TCRdb redid the calling of the multiplex PCR reads with MiXCR, one entry per CDR3 protein. The sample carries around 350,000 distinct CDR3 sequences, 15% to 20% recorded once. Losses at the gene ends were 3 bases for V and 3 bases for J; bases not matched to a gene: 1. This CDR3 is built from 13 residues. Germline CDR1 DFQATT, CDR2 SNEGSKA (reference sequence).

The chain has TRBV20-1 and TRBJ1-1; 10 nucleotides match TRBD1. Material for sequencing was blood. This clonotype was obtained from a woman between 18 and 29 years old with Graves' hyperthyroidism. CDR3 sequence (DNA): TGCAGTGCTAGGACAGGGGGCCACACTGAAGCTTTCTTT. Its translation is CSARTGGHTEAFF.